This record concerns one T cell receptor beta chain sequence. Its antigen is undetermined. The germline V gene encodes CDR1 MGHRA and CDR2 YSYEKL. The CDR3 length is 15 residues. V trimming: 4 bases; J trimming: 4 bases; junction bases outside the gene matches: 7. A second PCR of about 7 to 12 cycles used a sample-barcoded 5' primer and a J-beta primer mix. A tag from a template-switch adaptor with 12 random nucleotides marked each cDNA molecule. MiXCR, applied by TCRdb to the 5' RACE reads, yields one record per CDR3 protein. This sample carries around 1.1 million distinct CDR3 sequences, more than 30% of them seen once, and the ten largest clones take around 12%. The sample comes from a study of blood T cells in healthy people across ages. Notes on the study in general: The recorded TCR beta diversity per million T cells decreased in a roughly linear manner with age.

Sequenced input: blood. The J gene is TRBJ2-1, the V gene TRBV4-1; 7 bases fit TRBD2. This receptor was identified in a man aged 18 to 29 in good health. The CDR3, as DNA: TGCGCCAGCAGCCGTCTAGCGGAAAATTACAATGAGCAGTTCTTC. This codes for CASSRLAENYNEQFF.